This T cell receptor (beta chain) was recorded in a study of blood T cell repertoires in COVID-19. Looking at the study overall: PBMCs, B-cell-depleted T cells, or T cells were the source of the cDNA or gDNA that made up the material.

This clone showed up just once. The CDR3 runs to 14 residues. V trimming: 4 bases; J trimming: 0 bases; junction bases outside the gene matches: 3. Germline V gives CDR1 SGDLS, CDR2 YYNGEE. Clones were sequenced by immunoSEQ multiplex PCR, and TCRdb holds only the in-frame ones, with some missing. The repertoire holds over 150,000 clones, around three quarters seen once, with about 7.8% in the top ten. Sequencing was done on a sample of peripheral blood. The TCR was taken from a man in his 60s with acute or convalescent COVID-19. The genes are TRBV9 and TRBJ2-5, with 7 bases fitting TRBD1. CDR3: CASSPQGNQETQYF. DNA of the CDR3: TGTGCCAGCAGCCCACAGGGGAACCAAGAGACCCAGTACTTC.